The subject of this entry is one TCR beta chain. The antigen remains undetermined. Germline V CDR1 and CDR2: LNHDA, SQIVND (reference sequence). Trimming left V 1 base short and J 3 bases short, with 4 bases between. The CDR3 covers 13 residues. This record belongs to a study of radiation and T cells in renal cell carcinoma. Study-wide context: Nephrectomy followed 15 Gy stereotactic body radiation by 4 weeks. Regarding the study as a whole: Baseline intratumoral clonotype presence is unknown without pretreatment biopsies. In blood, top tumor clones expanded by 2 weeks, shrinking by 4.

Profiled with immunoSEQ multiplex PCR; TCRdb holds only in-frame clones, not every one. The repertoire holds roughly 100,000 clones, with about 88% as singletons. As for time point: baseline pretreatment blood. As to treatment: 15 Gy SBRT to primary tumor, nephrectomy 4 weeks later. Radiation-treated patients gave blood at baseline, week 2 and week 4. The chain combines TRBV19 with TRBJ1-5, with unresolved D. The sequenced sample was blood, obtained from a patient whose treatment included radiotherapy and nephrectomy. The origin of this receptor is a middle-aged man with renal cell carcinoma. The DNA of the CDR3 is TGTGCCAGTAGTATAGCTCTCAATCAGCCCCAGCATTTT. This sequence encodes CASSIALNQPQHF.